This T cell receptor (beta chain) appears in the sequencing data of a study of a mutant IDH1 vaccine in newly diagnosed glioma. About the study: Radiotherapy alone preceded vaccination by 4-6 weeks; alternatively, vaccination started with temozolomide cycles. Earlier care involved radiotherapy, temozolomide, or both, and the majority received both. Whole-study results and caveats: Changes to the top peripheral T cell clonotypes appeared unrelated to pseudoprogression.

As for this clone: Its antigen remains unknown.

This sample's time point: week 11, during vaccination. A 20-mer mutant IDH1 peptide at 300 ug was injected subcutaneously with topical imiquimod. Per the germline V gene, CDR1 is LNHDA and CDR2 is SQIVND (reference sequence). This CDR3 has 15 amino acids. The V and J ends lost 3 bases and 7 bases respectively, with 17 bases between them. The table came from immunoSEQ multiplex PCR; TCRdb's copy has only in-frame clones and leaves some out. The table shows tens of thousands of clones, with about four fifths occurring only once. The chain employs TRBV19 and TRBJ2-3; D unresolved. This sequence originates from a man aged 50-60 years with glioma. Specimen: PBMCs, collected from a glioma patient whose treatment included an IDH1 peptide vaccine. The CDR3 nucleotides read TGTGCCAGTAGTATCCGCCAGCCTTCCATTTATACGCAGTATTTT. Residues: CASSIRQPSIYTQYF. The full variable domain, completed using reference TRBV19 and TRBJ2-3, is DGGITQSPKYLFRKEGQNVTLSCEQNLNHDAMYWYRQDPGQGLRLIYYSQIVNDFQKGDIAEGYSVSREKKESFPLTVTSAQKNPTAFYLCASSIRQPSIYTQYFGPGTRLTVL.